The 18 T cell receptor beta chains given below trace back to one sample, sequenced in a study of cytomegalovirus exposure and HLA in healthy donors. The PCR used 60 Vbeta and 13 Jbeta primers. TCRdb's table, derived via immunoSEQ multiplex PCR, lists solely in-frame clones and lacks some. The sample lists 250,000 or so clones, about 84% occurring once. The sample taken for sequencing was PBMCs. These receptors all stem from a human donor in good health.

V gene TRBV6-5 combines with J gene TRBJ2-1; TRBD2 is a possible D gene (5 bases). V was cut by 5 bases and J by 7 bases, with 12 bases left in between. Germline loops: CDR1 MNHEY, CDR2 SVGAGI. The CDR3 covers 13 residues. In DNA form, the CDR3 reads TGTGCCAGCAGTCCGAGCGGATGGAATGAGCAGTTCTTC. The encoded protein is CASSPSGWNEQFF.

The chain employs TRBV28 and TRBJ2-7, with D possibly being TRBD2 (5 bases). V was shortened by 5 bases and J by 5 bases, with 16 bases between the two germline ends. CDR1 is MDHEN, CDR2 SYDVKM, per germline. CDR3 length equals 14 residues. CDR3 sequence (DNA): TGTGCCAGCAGTGAAACCGGGAACCCCCACGAGCAGTACTTC. Residues: CASSETGNPHEQYF. Full variable domain (rest looked up from reference TRBV28 and TRBJ2-7): DVKVTQSSRYLVKRTGEKVFLECVQDMDHENMFWYRQDPGLGLRLIYFSYDVKMKEKGDIPEGYSVSREKKERFSLILESASTNQTSMYLCASSETGNPHEQYFGPGTRLTVT.

This chain links TRBV27 with TRBJ2-3, with 7 bases matching TRBD2. CDR1 is MNHEY, CDR2 SMNVEV, per germline (reference sequence). With V trimmed by 5 bases and J by 4 bases, 6 bases remained unmatched. The CDR3 runs 14 residues. DNA for the CDR3: TGTGCCAGCAGTGGAGGACTAGGGGCAGATACGCAGTATTTT. Translation gives CASSGGLGADTQYF.

The rearrangement joins TRBV14 to TRBJ1-3, with D perhaps matching TRBD1 (6 bases). Germline CDR1 reads SGHDN; CDR2 reads FVKESK. Trimming removed 4 bases from V and 4 bases from J, with 17 bases in between. The CDR3 loop spans 16 amino acids. The CDR3 sequence is CASSLSRQAAGNTIYF. CDR3 in DNA: TGTGCCAGCAGCCTGAGTCGACAGGCGGCGGGAAACACCATATATTTT.

The V gene is TRBV5-4, the J gene TRBJ2-1, with 8 positions matching TRBD2. CDR1 SGHNT and CDR2 YYREEE come from the germline V gene (reference sequence). This CDR3 contains 15 residues. The ends lost 4 bases at V and 6 bases at J; junction bases unmatched: 9. As DNA, the CDR3 is TGTGCCAGCAGCCTAAGCGGGAGTCGTGGCAATGAGCAGTTCTTC. Protein product: CASSLSGSRGNEQFF.

The chain couples TRBV19 to TRBJ1-4; TRBD1 aligns across 7 bases. Per the germline V gene, CDR1 is LNHDA and CDR2 is SQIVND (reference sequence). V lost 5 bases and J lost 3; bases outside the gene matches: 15. This CDR3 contains 18 residues. The CDR3 sequence is CASSRDREFPGPNEKLFF. In DNA form, the CDR3 reads TGTGCCAGTAGTCGCGACAGGGAATTCCCGGGTCCTAATGAAAAACTGTTTTTT.

The gene calls are TRBV2 and TRBJ2-1; D gene uncertain. Per the germline V gene, CDR1 is SNHLY and CDR2 is FYNNEI. The CDR3 is 13 residues long. Trimming removed 2 bases from V and 2 bases from J, with 4 bases in between. The CDR3 is CASSETTYNEQFF. The CDR3 DNA is TGTGCCAGCAGTGAAACTACCTACAATGAGCAGTTCTTC. Full variable domain (rest looked up from reference TRBV2 and TRBJ2-1): EPEVTQTPSHQVTQMGQEVILRCVPISNHLYFYWYRQILGQKVEFLVSFYNNEISEKSEIFDDQFSVERPDGSNFTLKIRSTKLEDSAMYFCASSETTYNEQFFGPGTRLTVL.

The chain employs TRBV7-3 and TRBJ2-7; 8 bases are shared with TRBD2. Germline V gene lookup returns CDR1 SGHTA and CDR2 FQGTGA. The CDR3 is 15 amino acids. V was pared by 2 bases and J by 1 base, with 4 bases of the junction left unmatched. CDR3 sequence (DNA): TGTGCCAGCAGCTTAGAGGCGGGAGGTTCCTACGAGCAGTACTTC. Translation gives CASSLEAGGSYEQYF.

The chain carries TRBV5-1 and TRBJ2-7; 8 positions agree with TRBD1. Trimming removed 4 bases from V and 2 bases from J; junction bases left unmatched: 8. This CDR3 comprises 15 residues. Germline-derived CDR1 and CDR2 are SGHRS and YFSETQ. The CDR3 loop reads CASSPRTGNPYEQYF. The CDR3 nucleotides are TGCGCCAGCAGCCCGAGGACAGGGAATCCCTACGAGCAGTACTTC. Full variable domain (outside the CDR3, taken from reference TRBV5-1 and TRBJ2-7): KAGVTQTPRYLIKTRGQQVTLSCSPISGHRSVSWYQQTPGQGLQFLFEYFSETQRNKGNFPGRFSGRQFSNSRSEMNVSTLELGDSALYLCASSPRTGNPYEQYFGPGTRLTVT.

CDR3 nucleotide sequence: TGTGCTAGTGGTTTGGTACTAGGATCGGGAGGGCCGACTGAAGCTTTCTTT. As protein: CASGLVLGSGGPTEAFF. The chain combines TRBV12-5 with TRBJ1-1; D uncertain. The germline V gene has CDR1 LGHNT and CDR2 FRNRAP. CDR3 length equals 17 residues. V shed 0 bases and J shed 5 bases, with 19 bases lying between them.

The chain combines TRBV28 with TRBJ1-2; 9 bases match TRBD1. The germline V gene encodes CDR1 MDHEN and CDR2 SYDVKM. The CDR3 has 15 amino acids. The junction had 5 bases not matched to a gene; V was cut back by 2 bases and J by 4 bases. CDR3 loop: CASSLGDRDIYGYTF. The CDR3 DNA is TGTGCCAGCAGTTTAGGGGACAGGGATATCTATGGCTACACCTTC.

V usage is TRBV30 and J usage is TRBJ1-1; 8 bases fit TRBD1. This CDR3 has 14 residues. J gave up 6 bases and V 0 bases, and 6 bases lay outside the gene matches. Germline CDR1 reads GTSNPN; CDR2 reads SVGIG (reference sequence). CDR3 region: CAWSVLGQGAEAFF. CDR3 bases: TGTGCCTGGAGTGTACTAGGACAGGGTGCTGAAGCTTTCTTT.

V and J are TRBV7-9 and TRBJ2-3; 8 bases agree with TRBD2. This CDR3 spans 16 amino acids. J was trimmed by 3 bases and V by 1 base; bases with no gene match: 6. Germline V gene lookup returns CDR1 SEHNR and CDR2 FQNEAQ (reference sequence). CDR3 in amino acids: CASSLGLAGTTDTQYF. In DNA form, the CDR3 reads TGTGCCAGCAGCTTAGGGCTAGCGGGCACTACAGATACGCAGTATTTT.

The V and J genes are TRBV19 and TRBJ1-1; 8 bases map to TRBD1. This CDR3 is built from 14 residues. The germline V gene encodes CDR1 LNHDA and CDR2 SQIVND (reference sequence). V shed 5 bases, J shed 11 bases, and the junction held 13 bases outside the gene matches. The CDR3 region is CASSFRGQGLEAFF. The CDR3 coding sequence is TGTGCCAGTAGTTTCAGGGGGCAAGGACTCGAGGCTTTCTTT.

The rearrangement uses TRBV28 and TRBJ2-5; 8 bases agree with TRBD1. The CDR3 spans 15 residues. J gave up 2 bases and V 5 bases, and 7 bases lay outside the gene matches. Germline loops: CDR1 MDHEN, CDR2 SYDVKM. The CDR3 coding sequence is TGTGCCAGCAGTACTAGGACAGGGCTACAAGAGACCCAGTACTTC. Translated: CASSTRTGLQETQYF.

The gene calls are TRBV29-1 and TRBJ2-5; 7 positions agree with TRBD2. CDR3 size: 13 residues. The V and J ends lost 8 bases and 4 bases, in that order; junction bases with no gene match: 10. Germline V gene lookup returns CDR1 SQVTM and CDR2 ANQGSEA. The CDR3 sequence: CSSGRGVGETQYF. The CDR3 DNA follows: TGCAGCTCTGGGAGGGGAGTAGGAGAGACCCAGTACTTC.

This chain connects TRBV29-1 to TRBJ2-3, with 9 positions matching TRBD2. Trimming cost V 7 bases and J 0 bases; bases outside gene matches: 14. The CDR3 sequence is 17 residues long. Germline V gives CDR1 SQVTM, CDR2 ANQGSEA. CDR3 loop: CSGGLAGGLRSTDTQYF. CDR3 bases: TGCAGCGGTGGGTTGGCGGGAGGGCTTCGGAGCACAGATACGCAGTATTTT.

V usage is TRBV10-1 and J usage is TRBJ2-5, with D perhaps matching TRBD2 (5 bases). The CDR3 totals 13 residues. Germline loops: CDR1 WNHNN, CDR2 SYGVQD (reference sequence). Between the trimmed V and J ends, which lost 4 bases and 2 bases, there was a span of 8 bases. The CDR3 DNA reads as TGCGCCAGCAGTGGGACTCGACAAGAGACCCAGTACTTC. It encodes CASSGTRQETQYF.